The sequence of this TCR beta chain was determined in a study of post-analysis software for immune sequencing data (dated by TCRdb to the mid-2010s). Concerning the study at large: The recorded disease courses included relapsing-remitting, secondary progressive and progressive-relapsing multiple sclerosis, and some patients had no subtype annotation. The patient repertoires were set against 10 to 11 previously published healthy control repertoires from donors whose ages ranged from about 6 to 27 years. A subset of samples was prepared in parallel using single-end sample barcoding, then pooled and co-amplified after Illumina adapter ligation. The paper's findings and limits, for the study overall: Normalized Chao1 diversity was significantly lower in multiple sclerosis patients than controls, suggesting substantial peripheral T-cell clonal expansion. Four to six TRBV segments, including TRBV5-6, TRBV5-1 and TRBV20-1, were significantly more frequent in patients than controls. Direct clustering with F measure showed strong co-clustering of samples prepared in the same batch, prompting a batch-effect correction. The multiple sclerosis patient group was slightly younger than the control group.

Deletion took 7 bases off V and 7 bases off J, with a span of 14 bases between the germline ends. For CDR1 and CDR2, the germline V gene lists SGHDT and YYEEEE. The CDR3 goes from the cysteine to the phenylalanine over 12 residues. Only the CDR3 portion is preserved as DNA: 36 bases, with reading frame beginning at the first base. Libraries were prepared through PCR. TCRdb records Illumina HiSeq 2500 as the sequencer. To reduce PCR and sequencing biases, unique molecular identifiers were built into the TCR beta cDNA libraries. Per 1 to 10 million input T cells, roughly 500,000 cDNA molecules were obtained, such that each molecule approximated one T cell. The same protocol used for the earlier healthy control dataset was applied to prepare and sequence the patient libraries. Within a given batch, samples were prepared together, multiplexed and sequenced on the same HiSeq lane. Per the original workflow: Raw barcoded reads were processed with MIGEC, discarding single-read molecular identifier groups before consensus assembly and CDR3 extraction. Clonotype tables were post-analysed with VDJtools, normalizing diversity by down-sampling all datasets to the smallest sample size. To correct batch-related cross-sample contamination, repertoire overlap clustering matched CDR3 amino acid sequences but not nucleotide sequences. TCRdb reprocessing: public reads trimmed at Q25 with fastp, clones called with MiXCR, in-frame beta chains kept. Each entry merges the rows of one CDR3 protein and shows their most common DNA and genes. V and J calls and clone size were set by TCRdb, not the authors. This sample gives about 380,000 distinct CDR3 sequences in total; roughly 35% of them show up just once. Around 15% of the sample comes from the top ten.

To demonstrate the VDJtools post-analysis software, TCR beta repertoires were profiled from the peripheral blood of more than ten young patients with multiple sclerosis. Multiple sclerosis patients were children and adolescents aged about 6 to 16 years. This clonotype showed up just a few times. The antigen it binds to is not known. The sample holds no much larger clone one base away, and base qualities are not on file. Sequenced sample: blood. The source of this sequence is a girl between 5 and 17 years old with multiple sclerosis. The sequence is built from TRBV5-6 and TRBJ1-1; the D gene assignment is ambiguous. The sequenced DNA is TGTGCCAGCGGCCGGCGCCCAGATGAAGCTTTCTTT. This codes for CASGRRPDEAFF.